This T cell receptor (beta chain) was recorded in a study of glioma-infiltrating T cells. Study-wide results and caveats: CDR3 overlap between tissue and blood was very small. Tissue-blood divergence was below expectation in non-neoplastic patients, above in gliomas.

About this clonotype itself: Its antigen remains unknown.

Amplification of TCR alpha and beta CDR3 regions from RNA used iRepertoire nested multiplex PCR. Input was roughly 95-400 ng of tissue mRNA or PBMC total RNA. One entry per CDR3 protein, called by TCRdb with MiXCR from the multiplex PCR reads. This table holds tens of thousands of distinct CDR3 sequences, under 30% found once. Trimming removed 3 bases at V and 2 bases at J, with 23 bases between. Germline CDR1 LGHNA, CDR2 YNFKEQ. The CDR3 length is 18 residues. Material for sequencing was glioma tissue, nonneoplastic brain tissue, or PBMCs (not recorded which). This chain connects TRBV4-2 to TRBJ2-7; D may be TRBD1 (6 bases). The origin of this receptor is a human donor with low-grade glioma or glioblastoma, undergoing nonglioma brain surgery, or in good health (not recorded which). CDR3 amino acids: CASSQDKTNWDTAYEQYF. The DNA for the CDR3 is TGTGCCAGCAGCCAGGATAAGACAAATTGGGACACAGCCTACGAGCAGTACTTC.